The TCR beta chain described here comes from a study of T cell responses to AZD1222 COVID-19 vaccine. Concerning this clone itself: Its specificity is not known.

CDR1 is SQVTM, CDR2 ANQGSEA, per germline. V was shortened by 5 bases and J by 0 bases, with 8 bases between the two germline ends. This CDR3 has 13 amino acids. General observations from the study: Possibly, clonal diversity was underestimated; donors were largely white British and included more females. Without day 14 samples, only post-peak T cell repertoires were studied. Researchers report vaccine-associated CD4 TCRs spanning spike, with dominance at 160-218 and 743-854.

TCRdb's table, derived via immunoSEQ multiplex PCR, lists solely in-frame clones and lacks some. Counted here are approximately 150,000 clones, roughly nine tenths occurring once; the ten biggest clones make up around 1.7%. The chain employs TRBV29-1 and TRBJ1-5; unclear D gene. The source material was peripheral blood, sampled 28 days after the second AZD1222 dose. The clonotype comes from an adult who received the AZD1222 COVID-19 vaccine. As DNA, the CDR3 is TGCAGCGTTCGAGAATATAGCAATCAGCCCCAGCATTTT. It yields the protein CSVREYSNQPQHF.